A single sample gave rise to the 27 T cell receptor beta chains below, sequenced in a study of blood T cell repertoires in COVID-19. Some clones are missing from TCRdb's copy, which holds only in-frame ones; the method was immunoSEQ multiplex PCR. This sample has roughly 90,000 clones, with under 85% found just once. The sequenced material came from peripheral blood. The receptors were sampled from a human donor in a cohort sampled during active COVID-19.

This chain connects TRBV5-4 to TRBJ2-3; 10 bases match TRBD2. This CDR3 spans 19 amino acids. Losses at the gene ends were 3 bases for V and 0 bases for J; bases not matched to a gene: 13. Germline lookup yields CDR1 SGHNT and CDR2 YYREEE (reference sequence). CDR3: CASSYPGLAEDGSTDTQYF. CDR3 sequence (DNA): TGTGCCAGCAGCTATCCCGGACTAGCGGAAGACGGTAGCACAGATACGCAGTATTTT. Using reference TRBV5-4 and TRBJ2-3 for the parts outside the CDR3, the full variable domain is ETGVTQSPTHLIKTRGQQVTLRCSSQSGHNTVSWYQQALGQGPQFIFQYYREEENGRGNFPPRFSGLQFPNYSSELNVNALELDDSALYLCASSYPGLAEDGSTDTQYFGPGTRLTVL.

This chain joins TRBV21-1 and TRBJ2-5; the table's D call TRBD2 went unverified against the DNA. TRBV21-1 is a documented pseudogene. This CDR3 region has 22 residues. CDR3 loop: CASRGLEVNTRHPFLGQETQYF. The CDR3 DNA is TGTGCCAGCAGGGGGTTGGAGGTGAATACACGACACCCTTTTTTGGGCCAAGAGACCCAGTACTTC.

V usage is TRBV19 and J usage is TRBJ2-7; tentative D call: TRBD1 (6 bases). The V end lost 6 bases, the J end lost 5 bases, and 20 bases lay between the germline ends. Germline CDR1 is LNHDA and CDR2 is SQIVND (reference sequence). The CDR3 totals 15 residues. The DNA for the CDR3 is TGTGCCAGTAGGTCTTCGGCAGGGGTTTTCCACGAGCAGTACTTC. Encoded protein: CASRSSAGVFHEQYF.

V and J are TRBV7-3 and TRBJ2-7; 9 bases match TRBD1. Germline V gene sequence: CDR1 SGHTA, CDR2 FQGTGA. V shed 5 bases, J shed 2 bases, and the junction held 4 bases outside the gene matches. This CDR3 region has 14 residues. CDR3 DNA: TGTGCCAGCAGCAGGGACAGGGCGCCCTACGAGCAGTACTTC. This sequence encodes CASSRDRAPYEQYF. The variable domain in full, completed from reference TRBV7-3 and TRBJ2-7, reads GAGVSQTPSNKVTEKGKYVELRCDPISGHTALYWYRQSLGQGPEFLIYFQGTGAADDSGLPNDRFFAVRPEGSVSTLKIQRTERGDSAVYLCASSRDRAPYEQYFGPGTRLTVT.

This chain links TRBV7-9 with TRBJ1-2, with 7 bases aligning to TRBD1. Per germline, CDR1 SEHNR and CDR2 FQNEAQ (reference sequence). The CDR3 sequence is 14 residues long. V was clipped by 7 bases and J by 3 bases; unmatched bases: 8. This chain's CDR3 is CASTQTGSDYGYTF. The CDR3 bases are TGTGCCAGCACCCAGACAGGGTCGGACTATGGCTACACCTTC.

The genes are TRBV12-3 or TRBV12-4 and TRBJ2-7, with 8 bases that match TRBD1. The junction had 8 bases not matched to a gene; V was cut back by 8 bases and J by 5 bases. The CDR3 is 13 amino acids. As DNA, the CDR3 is TGTGCCAGCCCCCCGGACAGGGTCCACGAGCAGTACTTC. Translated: CASPPDRVHEQYF.

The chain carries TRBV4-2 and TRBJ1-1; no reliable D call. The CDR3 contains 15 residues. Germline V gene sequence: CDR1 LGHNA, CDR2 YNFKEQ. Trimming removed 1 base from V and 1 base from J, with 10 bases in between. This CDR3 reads CASSQGADPNTEAFF. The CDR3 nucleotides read TGTGCCAGCAGCCAAGGGGCAGACCCGAACACTGAAGCTTTCTTT.

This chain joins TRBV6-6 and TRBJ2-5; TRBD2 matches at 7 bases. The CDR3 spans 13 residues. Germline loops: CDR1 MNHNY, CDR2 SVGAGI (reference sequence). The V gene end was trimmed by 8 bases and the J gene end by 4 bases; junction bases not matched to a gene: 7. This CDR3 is CASCTSAPETQYF. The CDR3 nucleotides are TGTGCCAGCTGTACTAGCGCCCCAGAGACCCAGTACTTC.

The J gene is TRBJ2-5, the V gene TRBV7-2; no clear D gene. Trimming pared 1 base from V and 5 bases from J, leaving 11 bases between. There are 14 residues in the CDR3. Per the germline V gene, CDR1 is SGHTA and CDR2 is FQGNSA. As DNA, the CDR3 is TGTGCCAGCAGCTTAGGACTCCAGTCCGAGACCCAGTACTTC. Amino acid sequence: CASSLGLQSETQYF.

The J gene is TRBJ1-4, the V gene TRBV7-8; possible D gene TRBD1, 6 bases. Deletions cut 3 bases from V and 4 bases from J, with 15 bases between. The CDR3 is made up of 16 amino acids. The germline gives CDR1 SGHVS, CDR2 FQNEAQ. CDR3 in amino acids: CASSLGAGAGNEKLFF. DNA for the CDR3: TGTGCCAGCAGCTTGGGCGCGGGGGCTGGTAATGAAAAACTGTTTTTT.

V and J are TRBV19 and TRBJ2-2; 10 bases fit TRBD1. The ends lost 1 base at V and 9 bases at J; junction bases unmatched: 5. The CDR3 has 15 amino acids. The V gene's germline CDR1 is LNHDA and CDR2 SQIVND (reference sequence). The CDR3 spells CASSIGTGGDRELFF. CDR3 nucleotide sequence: TGTGCCAGTAGTATAGGGACAGGGGGTGACCGGGAGCTGTTTTTT. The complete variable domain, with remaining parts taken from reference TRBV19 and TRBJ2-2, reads DGGITQSPKYLFRKEGQNVTLSCEQNLNHDAMYWYRQDPGQGLRLIYYSQIVNDFQKGDIAEGYSVSREKKESFPLTVTSAQKNPTAFYLCASSIGTGGDRELFFGEGSRLTVL.

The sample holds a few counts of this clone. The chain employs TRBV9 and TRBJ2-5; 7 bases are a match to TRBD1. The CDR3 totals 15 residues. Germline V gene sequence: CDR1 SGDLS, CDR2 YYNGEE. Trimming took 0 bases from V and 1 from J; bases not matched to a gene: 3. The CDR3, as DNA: TGTGCCAGCAGCGTAGAGACAGGGCTCCAAGAGACCCAGTACTTC. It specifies CASSVETGLQETQYF.

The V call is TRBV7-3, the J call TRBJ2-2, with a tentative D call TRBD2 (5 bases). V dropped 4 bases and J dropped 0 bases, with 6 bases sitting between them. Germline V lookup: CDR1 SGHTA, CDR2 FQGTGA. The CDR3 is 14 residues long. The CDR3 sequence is CASSSAANTGELFF. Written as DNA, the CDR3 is TGTGCCAGCAGCTCAGCGGCGAACACCGGGGAGCTGTTTTTT.

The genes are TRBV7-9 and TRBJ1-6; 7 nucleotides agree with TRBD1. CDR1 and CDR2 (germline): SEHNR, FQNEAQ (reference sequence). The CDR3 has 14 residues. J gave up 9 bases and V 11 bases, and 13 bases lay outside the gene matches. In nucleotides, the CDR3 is TGTGCCGCCGACAGGGCGGCTCGTGGTTCACCCCTCCACTTT. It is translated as CAADRAARGSPLHF. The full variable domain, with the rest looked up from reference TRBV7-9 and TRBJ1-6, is DTGVSQNPRHKITKRGQNVTFRCDPISEHNRLYWYRQTLGQGPEFLTYFQNEAQLEKSRLLSDRFSAERPKGSFSTLEIQRTEQGDSAMYLCAADRAARGSPLHFGNGTRLTVT.

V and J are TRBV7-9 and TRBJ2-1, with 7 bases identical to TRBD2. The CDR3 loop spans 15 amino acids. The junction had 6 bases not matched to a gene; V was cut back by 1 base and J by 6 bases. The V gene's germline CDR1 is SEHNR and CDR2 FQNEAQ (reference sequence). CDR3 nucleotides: TGTGCCAGCAGCTTAGGCGGGGAGGGAATCAATGAGCAGTTCTTC. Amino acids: CASSLGGEGINEQFF.

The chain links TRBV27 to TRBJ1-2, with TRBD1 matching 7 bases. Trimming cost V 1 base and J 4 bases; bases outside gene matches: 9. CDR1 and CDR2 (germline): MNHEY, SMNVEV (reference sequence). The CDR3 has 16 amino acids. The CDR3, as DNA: TGTGCCAGCAGTTTATTACCCCGAGGGGGCGGCTATGGCTACACCTTC. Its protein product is CASSLLPRGGGYGYTF.

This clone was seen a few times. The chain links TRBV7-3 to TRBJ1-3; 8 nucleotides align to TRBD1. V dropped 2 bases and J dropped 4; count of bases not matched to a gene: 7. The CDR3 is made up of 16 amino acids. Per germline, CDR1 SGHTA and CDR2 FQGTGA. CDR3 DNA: TGTGCCAGCAGCTTATACCCGACAGGGGCGGGAAACACCATATATTTT. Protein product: CASSLYPTGAGNTIYF.

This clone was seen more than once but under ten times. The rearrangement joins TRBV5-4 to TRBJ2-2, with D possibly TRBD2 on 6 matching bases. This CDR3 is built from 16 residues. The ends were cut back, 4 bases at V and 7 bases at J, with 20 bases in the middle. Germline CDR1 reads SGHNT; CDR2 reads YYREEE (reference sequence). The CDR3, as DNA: TGTGCCAGCAGCCCCGGGGGTGCTAGCAAGGGCGGGGAGCTGTTTTTT. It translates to CASSPGGASKGGELFF.

The CDR3 region has the DNA TGTGCCAGCAGCGTAGCCGGTCCCAGGGATGGCTACACCTTC. It yields the protein CASSVAGPRDGYTF. The chain joins TRBV9 to TRBJ1-2; TRBD1 is a possible D gene (5 bases). The CDR3 totals 14 residues. The V gene's germline CDR1 is SGDLS and CDR2 YYNGEE. Trimming left V 0 bases short and J 6 bases short, with 12 bases between.

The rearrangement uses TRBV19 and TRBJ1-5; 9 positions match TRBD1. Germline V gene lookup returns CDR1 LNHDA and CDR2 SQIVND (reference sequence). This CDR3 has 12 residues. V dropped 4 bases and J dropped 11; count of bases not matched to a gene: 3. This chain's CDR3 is CASSTRTGAQHF. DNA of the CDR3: TGTGCCAGTAGTACCCGGACAGGGGCCCAGCATTTT.

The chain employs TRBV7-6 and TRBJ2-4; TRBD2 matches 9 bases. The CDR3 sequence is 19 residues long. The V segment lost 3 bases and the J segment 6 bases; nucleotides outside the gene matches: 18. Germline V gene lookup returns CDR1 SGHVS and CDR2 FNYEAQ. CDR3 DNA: TGTGCCAGCAGCTTTCCTGGGCGGGAGGGCGTTGTCGAGGGAAACATTCAGTACTTC. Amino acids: CASSFPGREGVVEGNIQYF.

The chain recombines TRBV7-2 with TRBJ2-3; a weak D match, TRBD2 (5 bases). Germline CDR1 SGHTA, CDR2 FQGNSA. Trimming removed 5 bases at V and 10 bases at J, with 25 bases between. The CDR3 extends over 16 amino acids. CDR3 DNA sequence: TGTGCCAGCAGCCCCCGTCCGGGAACGCCGCCCGAAGCGCAGTATTTT. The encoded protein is CASSPRPGTPPEAQYF.

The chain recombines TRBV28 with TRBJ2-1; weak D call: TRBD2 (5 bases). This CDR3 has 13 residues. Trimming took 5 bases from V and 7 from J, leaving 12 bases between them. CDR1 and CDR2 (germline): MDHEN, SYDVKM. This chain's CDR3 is CASSPPGLNEQFF. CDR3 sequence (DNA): TGTGCCAGCAGTCCCCCGGGATTGAATGAGCAGTTCTTC. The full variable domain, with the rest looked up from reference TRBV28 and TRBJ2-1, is DVKVTQSSRYLVKRTGEKVFLECVQDMDHENMFWYRQDPGLGLRLIYFSYDVKMKEKGDIPEGYSVSREKKERFSLILESASTNQTSMYLCASSPPGLNEQFFGPGTRLTVL.

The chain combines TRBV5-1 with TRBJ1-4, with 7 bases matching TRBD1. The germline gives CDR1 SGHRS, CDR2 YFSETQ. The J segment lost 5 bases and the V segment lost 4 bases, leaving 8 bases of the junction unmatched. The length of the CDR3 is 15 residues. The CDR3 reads CASSALQGYNEKLFF. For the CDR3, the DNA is TGCGCCAGCAGCGCCCTACAGGGGTACAATGAAAAACTGTTTTTT.

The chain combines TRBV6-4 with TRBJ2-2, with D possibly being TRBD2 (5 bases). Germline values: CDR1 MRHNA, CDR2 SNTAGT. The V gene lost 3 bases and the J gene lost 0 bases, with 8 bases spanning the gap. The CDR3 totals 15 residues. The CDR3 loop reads CASSENSANTGELFF. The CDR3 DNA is TGTGCCAGCAGTGAGAATAGCGCGAACACCGGGGAGCTGTTTTTT.

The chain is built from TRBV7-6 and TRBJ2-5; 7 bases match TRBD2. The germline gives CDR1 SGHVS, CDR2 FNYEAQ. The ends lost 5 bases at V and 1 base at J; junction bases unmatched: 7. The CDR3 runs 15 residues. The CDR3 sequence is CASSRRLAFQETQYF. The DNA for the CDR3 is TGTGCCAGCAGCAGAAGACTAGCTTTCCAAGAGACCCAGTACTTC.

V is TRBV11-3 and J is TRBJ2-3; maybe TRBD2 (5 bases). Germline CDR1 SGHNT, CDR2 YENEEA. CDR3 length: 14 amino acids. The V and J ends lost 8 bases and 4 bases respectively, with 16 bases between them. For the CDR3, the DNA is TGTGCCAGCGGGCCGGGAACAGCGGCAGATACGCAGTATTTT. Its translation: CASGPGTAADTQYF.